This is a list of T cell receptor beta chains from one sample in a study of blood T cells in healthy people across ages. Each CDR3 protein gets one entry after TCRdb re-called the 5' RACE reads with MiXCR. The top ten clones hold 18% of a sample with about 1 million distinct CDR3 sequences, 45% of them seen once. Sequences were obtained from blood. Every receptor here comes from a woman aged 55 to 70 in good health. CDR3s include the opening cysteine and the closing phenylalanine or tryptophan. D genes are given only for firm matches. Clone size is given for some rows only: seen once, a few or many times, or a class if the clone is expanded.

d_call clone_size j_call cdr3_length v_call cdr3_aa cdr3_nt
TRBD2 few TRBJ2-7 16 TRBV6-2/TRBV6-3 CASRTPGTRGSYEQYF TGTGCCAGCAGAACCCCCGGGACTAGGGGCTCCTACGAGCAGTACTTC
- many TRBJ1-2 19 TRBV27 CASRSNSPLTGFTNYGYTF TGTGCCAGCAGATCAAATTCCCCCTTAACAGGATTTACTAACTATGGCTACACCTTC
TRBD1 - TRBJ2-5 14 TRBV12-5 CASGQTGAQETQYF TGTGCTAGTGGTCAGACAGGGGCCCAAGAGACCCAGTACTTC
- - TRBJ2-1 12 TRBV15 CATQPTVGEQFF TGTGCCACCCAGCCGACAGTGGGGGAGCAGTTCTTC
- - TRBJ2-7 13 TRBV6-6 CASGRGLSYEQYF TGTGCTAGTGGGAGGGGGCTCTCCTACGAGCAGTACTTC
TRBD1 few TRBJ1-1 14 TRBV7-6 CASSRGTGNTEAFF TGTGCCAGCAGCCGAGGGACAGGGAACACTGAAGCTTTCTTT
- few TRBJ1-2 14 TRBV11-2 CASSLSGFNYGYTF TGTGCCAGCAGCTTATCTGGGTTTAACTATGGCTACACCTTC
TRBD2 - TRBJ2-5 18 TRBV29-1 CSVEDPGRGGRARETQYF TGCAGCGTTGAAGATCCCGGTAGGGGCGGGAGGGCCAGGGAGACCCAGTACTTC
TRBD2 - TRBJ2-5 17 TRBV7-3 CASSLTGLAGLQETQYF TGTGCCAGCAGCTTAACTGGGCTAGCGGGATTACAAGAGACCCAGTACTTC
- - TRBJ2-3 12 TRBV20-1 CSAGDKSDTQYF TGCAGTGCGGGGGACAAGTCAGATACGCAGTATTTT